Sequencing of this TCR beta chain was carried out in a study of CD8+ T cells in alopecia areata (dated by TCRdb to the late 2010s). Regarding the study in general: Treated patients were enrolled in an open-label pilot trial of oral tofacitinib, 5 to 10 mg twice daily, for moderate-to-severe alopecia areata. Tofacitinib was administered for 6 to 18 months, and 6 months of follow-up off drug were then conducted to assess delayed response and recurrence. Disease severity in treated patients was measured with the SALT score, which quantifies the percentage of affected scalp surface area. High-throughput TCRbeta sequencing was used to examine T cell clonal expansion in alopecia areata in both the C3H/HeJ mouse model and human patients. In humans, TCRbeta sequencing was performed on scalp tissue and on sorted CD4+ and CD8+ peripheral blood T cells from healthy controls and from patients with patchy or totalis/universalis alopecia areata. Tofacitinib-treated patients had biopsies at baseline and at 4 and 24 weeks of treatment, with a later scalp biopsy in several patients. Clonality in the scalp was compared among normal scalp (n=4), patchy alopecia areata scalp (n=8), and alopecia totalis/universalis scalp (n=8). RNA was extracted with the PAXgene miRNA kit for fixed scalp, the miRNeasy kit for PBMCs, and the RNeasy kit for mouse skin. TCRbeta CDR3 regions were amplified by immunoSEQ multiplex PCR using 35 Vbeta forward and 13 Jbeta reverse primers. The research as a whole found: Unlike mouse skin, where gammadelta T cells dominate, normal human skin contains resident alphabeta T cells that get sequenced too, which complicates analysis of the scalp TCR repertoire. Higher clonality and more expanded CD8+ clones were observed in lesional scalp than in normal scalp, particularly in alopecia totalis/universalis, a finding suggestive of antigenic drive. During tofacitinib treatment, many expanded lesional clones remained in scalp and blood, and this persistence may partly explain relapse after treatment is stopped. Because the treated cohort was small and included a single nonresponder, larger studies are needed to assess links between baseline CD8+ expansion and response. Shared TCR sequences between patients were less evident than in mice, which may be partly attributable to HLA diversity in the patient population. Scalp clonality and the number of expanded CD8+ clones among the top 100 scalp clones were significantly decreased by tofacitinib.

The CDR1 and CDR2 encoded by the germline V gene (reference sequence) are GTSNPN and SVGIG. Relative to germline, V is 3 bases shorter and J is 2 bases shorter, with 7 bases between their ends. From cysteine to phenylalanine, the CDR3 is 13 amino acids long. CDR3 DNA is the only sequence kept; it has 39 bases, read in frame from the first base. This specimen's time point label, interpreted: roughly 26 weeks on oral tofacitinib. Read against the paper, the sample's treatment or condition label means: oral pan-JAK inhibitor, 5-10 mg twice daily. From alopecia areata patients, peripheral blood was collected along with lesional scalp punch biopsies. PBMCs were isolated by density centrifugation and stained for CD3, CD4 and CD8, and CD4+ and CD8+ T cells were sorted on a FACSAria. Receptor libraries were prepared by the immunoSEQ multiplex PCR assay. For TCR sequencing, RNA was extracted from every sample and reverse transcribed into cDNA to serve as template. SuperScript III was used for first-strand cDNA synthesis, primed with a 2:1 mix of oligo-dT and random hexamers. Amplification bias was assessed with a synthetic immune receptor repertoire, and residual bias was removed computationally. The source study handled its data this way. Raw reads were preprocessed to remove errors, and CDR3 was defined according to IMGT conventions as the region from the conserved cysteine to phenylalanine. To get clonality, Shannon entropy was normalized by log2 of the number of productive unique TCRs and the result was subtracted from 1. Scalp TCRbeta sequences were cross-referenced with sorted blood CD4 and CD8 repertoires so that the CD4 or CD8 identity of scalp clones could be inferred. Held by TCRdb, this immuneACCESS table contains in-frame sequences only and omits some clones. Under half of the omission traces to an unresolved V gene where checked; the cause of the rest is unknown. V and J calls and clone size are given by that table; D and trimming were obtained from the DNA. The sample contains roughly 200,000 clones, roughly 61% of them found a single time. The ten top clones hold around 12% of the sample.

This clone was recorded a few times. Its antigen is still unknown. No base qualities exist here, and no much larger clone lies one base off it. Sequenced material: CD8+ T cells sorted from blood, taken at week 24, from a patient treated with tofacitinib. The chain couples TRBV30 to TRBJ2-2; no D gene can be assigned with confidence. The TCR sequence derives from a human donor with alopecia areata. The DNA sequence follows: TGTGCCTGGAGCGGGCCTAACACCGGGGAGCTGTTTTTT. This encodes CAWSGPNTGELFF.